This T cell receptor (beta chain) emerged from a study of low-dose radiotherapy and immunotherapy resistance in tumors. Study as a whole: Oral administration of aspirin 300 mg daily occurred for four cycles, commencing at cycle 1 day 1.

V was clipped by 5 bases and J by 2 bases, with 11 bases between them. Germline V gene data show CDR1 as MDHEN and CDR2 as SYDVKM. The CDR3 extends over 14 amino acids. Gene-specific TRAV and TRBV primers were used for first-strand cDNA, covering alpha and beta chains. Over 20 PCR cycles, TCRs were amplified from a constant-region primer and V-primer adapter. Each CDR3 protein gets one entry after TCRdb re-called the reads with MiXCR. The table lists 11,000 to 15,000 distinct CDR3 sequences, roughly 48% of them singletons. The genes are TRBV28 and TRBJ2-3, with a weak D call TRBD2 (5 bases). This receptor was taken from a human donor with advanced metastatic prostate, ovarian, gallbladder or colorectal cancer (not recorded which). This table probably holds off-target reads from a library built for another chain. The CDR3 region is CASSREPTTDTQYF. The DNA for the CDR3 is TGTGCCAGCAGTCGGGAACCAACCACAGATACGCAGTATTTT.